This T cell receptor beta chain was documented in a study of untreated major depressive disorder. Study-level results: Depressed patients' CD4+ T cells carried increased TRBV05-01 (Vbeta 5.1) usage versus control CD4+ T cells. TRBV25-01 and TRBV02-01 usage differences were not statistically significant.

TCRdb's copy holds only in-frame clones and misses some; the assay was immunoSEQ multiplex PCR. The sample holds just over 20,000 clones, about 90% seen once. Trimming left V 4 bases short and J 4 bases short, with 6 bases between. Germline V CDR1 and CDR2: MNHNY, SVGAGI (reference sequence). This CDR3 contains 12 residues. Each depressed patient was pairwise matched to a non-depressed control for sex, age, current smoking status and body mass index. The donors were all European-descended. Comment on this clone: No antigen is known for it.

The sequence was obtained from a woman younger than 45 in good health. V and J are TRBV6-6 and TRBJ2-3; D unclear. Sequenced: CD4+ T cells from PBMCs. Here the CDR3 reads CASSSTSDTQYF. CDR3 nucleotides: TGTGCCAGCAGTTCCACGTCAGATACGCAGTATTTT.